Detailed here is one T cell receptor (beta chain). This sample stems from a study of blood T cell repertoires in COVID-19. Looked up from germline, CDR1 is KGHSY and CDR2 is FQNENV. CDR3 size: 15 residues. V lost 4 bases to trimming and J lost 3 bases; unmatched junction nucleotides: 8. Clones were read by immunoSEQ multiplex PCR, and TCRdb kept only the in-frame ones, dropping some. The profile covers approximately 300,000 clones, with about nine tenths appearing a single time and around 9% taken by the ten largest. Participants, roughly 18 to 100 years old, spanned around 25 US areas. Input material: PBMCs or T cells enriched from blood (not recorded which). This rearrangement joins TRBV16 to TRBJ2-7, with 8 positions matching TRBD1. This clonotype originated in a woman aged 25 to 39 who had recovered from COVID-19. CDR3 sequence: CASSLTGGSSYEQYF. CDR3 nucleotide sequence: TGTGCCAGCAGCCTTACAGGGGGATCGAGCTACGAGCAGTACTTC. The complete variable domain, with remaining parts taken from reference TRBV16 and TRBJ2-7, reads GEEVAQTPKHLVRGEGQKAKLYCAPIKGHSYVFWYQQVLKNEFKFLISFQNENVFDETGMPKERFSAKCLPNSPCSLEIQATKLEDSAVYFCASSLTGGSSYEQYFGPGTRLTVT.